The 15 T cell receptor beta chains listed next were all sequenced from one sample in a study of shared clonotypes between healthy human individuals. Libraries were prepared by immunoSEQ multiplex PCR; TCRdb keeps only in-frame clonotypes and omits some of them. The sample contains some 240,000 clones, just over 65% of which appear only once. Sequenced material: memory CD4+ T cells sorted from blood. Stated subset: CD45RA-negative fraction. These receptor sequences come from a man younger than 45 in good health.

V and J are TRBV27 and TRBJ1-4; D is possibly TRBD1 (6 bases). This CDR3 contains 14 residues. Trimming stripped 7 bases from V and 0 bases from J, with 9 bases between. CDR1 and CDR2 from the germline V gene are MNHEY and SMNVEV (reference sequence). In nucleotides, the CDR3 is TGTGCCAGCACAGGGGTTGCAACTAATGAAAAACTGTTTTTT. Its protein product is CASTGVATNEKLFF.

In its sample, this clone was seen once. This sequence joins TRBV16 and TRBJ1-1, with a possible D match to TRBD1 (6 bases). V lost 0 bases, J lost 5 bases, and 16 bases lay in between. This CDR3 region has 16 residues. In germline, CDR1 is KGHSY, CDR2 FQNENV. CDR3: CASSQSPQGLGTEAFF. CDR3 nucleotide sequence: TGTGCCAGCAGCCAATCCCCGCAGGGGTTGGGGACTGAAGCTTTCTTT.

This clone came up once. The chain carries TRBV19 and TRBJ1-5; TRBD1 matches at 8 bases. V shed 1 base and J 7 bases; nucleotides not matched to a gene: 0. This CDR3 comprises 13 residues. Germline V lookup: CDR1 LNHDA, CDR2 SQIVND (reference sequence). CDR3 bases: TGTGCCAGTAGTATAGGGACAGGGCAGCCCCAGCATTTT. Residues: CASSIGTGQPQHF.

In nucleotides, the CDR3 is TGTGCCTACTCGGGCCGGGATGGAGAGACCCAGTACTTC. It specifies CAYSGRDGETQYF. The V call is TRBV10-3, the J call TRBJ2-5, with D tentatively TRBD2 (5 bases). The V and J ends lost 11 bases and 4 bases respectively, with 17 bases between them. CDR3 length: 13 residues. The germline CDR1 and CDR2 sequences are ENHRY and SYGVKD.

J is TRBJ2-1 and V is TRBV7-9; weak D call: TRBD2 (6 bases). The CDR3 covers 14 residues. CDR1 is SEHNR and CDR2 is FQNEAQ in the germline V gene (reference sequence). The germline V and J ends were trimmed by 4 bases and 8 bases, with 15 bases remaining between them. In DNA form, the CDR3 reads TGTGCCAGCAGCTATGTACGGAGGGGCCATGAGCAGTTCTTC. Translation: CASSYVRRGHEQFF.

This clone was seen a few times. The chain couples TRBV7-9 to TRBJ2-1, with TRBD2 matching over 8 bases. CDR1 is SEHNR and CDR2 is FQNEAQ in the germline V gene (reference sequence). The CDR3 sequence is 15 residues long. V shed 5 bases, J shed 10 bases, and the junction held 13 bases outside the gene matches. The CDR3 region has the DNA TGTGCCAGCAGCCCCGGGGGGGCAGGGGTCGGCGAGCAGTTCTTC. Translated, it gives CASSPGGAGVGEQFF.

V gene TRBV5-1 combines with J gene TRBJ2-5; perhaps TRBD1 as D (6 bases). Trimming left V 4 bases short and J 5 bases short, with 15 bases between. Germline CDR1 is SGHRS and CDR2 is YFSETQ. The CDR3 contains 14 residues. The CDR3 nucleotides read TGCGCCAGCAGCACGCAGGGGCTGCTGGAGACCCAGTACTTC. Encoded protein: CASSTQGLLETQYF.

This chain joins TRBV10-1 and TRBJ2-7, with TRBD1 identical over 10 bases. The trim removed 7 bases at V and 1 base at J, leaving 4 bases unmatched. Germline V gives CDR1 WNHNN, CDR2 SYGVQD (reference sequence). CDR3 length: 14 residues. The CDR3 sequence is CASITGQGSYEQYF. CDR3 coding DNA: TGCGCCAGCATTACGGGACAGGGGTCCTACGAGCAGTACTTC.

This chain's CDR3 is CASSEDRGTYEQYF. The CDR3 nucleotides read TGTGCCAGCAGTGAGGACAGGGGGACCTACGAGCAGTACTTC. V gene TRBV25-1 combines with J gene TRBJ2-7; 10 bases line up with TRBD1. The CDR3 extends over 14 amino acids. Germline-derived CDR1 and CDR2 are MGHDK and SYGVNS. The junction had 1 base not matched to a gene; V was cut back by 3 bases and J by 2 bases.

The chain employs TRBV28 and TRBJ2-2; perhaps D is TRBD1 or TRBD2 (5 bases each). Trimming took 6 bases from V and 7 from J, leaving 12 bases between them. This CDR3 comprises 13 residues. The germline CDR1 and CDR2 sequences are MDHEN and SYDVKM. The DNA for the CDR3 is TGTGCCAGCAGCTGGGGGAAAGGCGGGGAGCTGTTTTTT. It yields the protein CASSWGKGGELFF.

Many counts were recorded for this clone. This chain links TRBV2 with TRBJ1-4; a possible D gene is TRBD1 (6 bases). The germline V gene has CDR1 SNHLY and CDR2 FYNNEI. Trimming removed 0 bases from V and 9 bases from J, with 14 bases in between. The CDR3 is made up of 15 amino acids. CDR3 DNA: TGTGCCAGCAGTGAAGCGCTTGGACAGTGGAAAAAACTGTTTTTT. It specifies CASSEALGQWKKLFF.

As regards this clone: This CDR3 is also generated by other DNA sequences in the sample. The V gene is TRBV7-8, the J gene TRBJ1-5; no clear D. This CDR3 comprises 16 residues. CDR1 is SGHVS, CDR2 FQNEAQ, per germline. Trimming removed 0 bases from V and 2 bases from J, with 11 bases in between. DNA for the CDR3: TGTGCCAGCAGCTTAGCCGCTGGGCTCGGCAATCAGCCCCAGCATTTT. Translation gives CASSLAAGLGNQPQHF.

This clone was recorded only once. The V gene is TRBV9, the J gene TRBJ2-5; no clear D gene. The CDR3 length is 15 residues. Per germline, CDR1 SGDLS and CDR2 YYNGEE. Trimming took 0 bases from V and 5 from J, leaving 14 bases between them. The CDR3 sequence: CASSVATQTGETQYF. The CDR3 nucleotides are TGTGCCAGCAGCGTAGCCACCCAGACCGGGGAGACCCAGTACTTC.

The chain couples TRBV5-5 to TRBJ2-1, with D perhaps assigned TRBD1 or TRBD2 (5 bases each). The CDR3 loop spans 16 amino acids. Germline loops: CDR1 SGHKS, CDR2 YYEKEE (reference sequence). Trimming stripped 4 bases from V and 8 bases from J, with 22 bases between. This CDR3 reads CASSPMRTAGGDEQFF. CDR3 nucleotide sequence: TGTGCCAGCAGCCCCATGCGGACGGCTGGGGGTGATGAGCAGTTCTTC.

The chain combines TRBV28 with TRBJ2-3; D perhaps matches TRBD2 (6 bases). The V end was cut by 4 bases, the J end by 3 bases, with 17 bases between. CDR3 size: 16 residues. Germline V gene sequence: CDR1 MDHEN, CDR2 SYDVKM. The CDR3 DNA reads as TGTGCCAGCAGTTCCGGGCCCCGGAGCGGGACAGATACGCAGTATTTT. Encoded protein: CASSSGPRSGTDTQYF. Based on the CDR3 plus reference TRBV28 and TRBJ2-3, the full variable domain is DVKVTQSSRYLVKRTGEKVFLECVQDMDHENMFWYRQDPGLGLRLIYFSYDVKMKEKGDIPEGYSVSREKKERFSLILESASTNQTSMYLCASSSGPRSGTDTQYFGPGTRLTVL.